This is a list of T cell receptor beta chains from one sample in a study of OX40 agonist ivuxolimab in advanced cancers. The assay was immunoSEQ multiplex PCR, and TCRdb's table has in-frame clones only and misses some. The table has around 62,000 clones, around 89% seen once. The sample was CD4+ or CD8+ T cells sorted from blood, taken in a trial of the OX40 agonist ivuxolimab. Every receptor here comes from an adult with an advanced solid tumor such as melanoma, head and neck, liver or kidney cancer. Both conserved end residues are part of each CDR3. A D gene is named only where the DNA matches it firmly. Size values are once, few and many counts, or a class for expanded clones, and some rows have none.

>TRBD1|NA|TRBJ2-6|TRBV5-1
TGCGCCAGCAGCGTCCGGACAGGGGAAGATGGGGCCAACGTCCTGACTTTC
CASSVRTGEDGANVLTF
>TRBD2|NA|TRBJ2-3|TRBV7-2
TGTGCCAGCAGACGGACTAGCGGGAGGGCAGATACGCAGTATTTT
CASRRTSGRADTQYF
>TRBD1|NA|TRBJ2-1|TRBV6-1
TGTGCCAGCAGTCAAGGACAGGGGGCAGGTGAGCAGTTCTTC
CASSQGQGAGEQFF
>NA|NA|TRBJ1-1|TRBV28
TGTGCCAGCAGTATCCTACGACCCACTGAAGCTTTCTTT
CASSILRPTEAFF
>TRBD1|NA|TRBJ1-4|TRBV14
TGTGCCAGCAGCCAAGACCTCAGGGGGCCAGGGGAAAAACTGTTTTTT
CASSQDLRGPGEKLFF
>TRBD1|NA|TRBJ2-2|TRBV5-6
TGTGCCAGCAGCATACAGGGGGCGGTCGGGGAGCTGTTTTTT
CASSIQGAVGELFF
>NA|NA|TRBJ2-1|TRBV7-9
TGTGCCAGCAGCTTAACTGAGCAGTTCTTC
CASSLTEQFF
>NA|NA|TRBJ1-2|TRBV6-1
TGTGCCAGCAGTACCTTGAACGGGAACTATGGCTACACCTTC
CASSTLNGNYGYTF
>NA|NA|TRBJ2-2|TRBV9
TGTGCCAGCAGCGGTATACCGAATGGCGGGGAGCTGTTTTTT
CASSGIPNGGELFF
>TRBD2|NA|TRBJ2-7|TRBV13
TGTGCCAGCAGCTTTAGCGGGAGGGCAAACGAGCAGTACTTC
CASSFSGRANEQYF
>TRBD1|NA|TRBJ2-3|TRBV10-3
TGTGCCATCAGTGATCATGGGGACAGGGAACCAGATACGCAGTATTTT
CAISDHGDREPDTQYF
>TRBD1|NA|TRBJ1-3|TRBV11-2
TGTGCCAGCAGCTCCGGGACAGGGGGCCGCGGAGGAAACACCATATATTTT
CASSSGTGGRGGNTIYF
>NA|NA|TRBJ1-2|TRBV14
TGTGCCAGCAGCCCGGGTCCGGCGGGATACTATGGCTACACCTTC
CASSPGPAGYYGYTF
>NA|NA|TRBJ1-1|TRBV2
TGTGCCATCATGGCGGGTGGAAACACTGAAGCTTTCTTT
CAIMAGGNTEAFF
>NA|NA|TRBJ2-2|TRBV7-2
TGTGCCAGCAGCTTAGCGTTCAGGGTGAGGGCCGGGGAGCTGTTTTTT
CASSLAFRVRAGELFF
>NA|once|TRBJ2-7|TRBV11-2
TGTGCCAGCAGCCAGGGTACGGGCATCGAGCAGTACTTC
CASSQGTGIEQYF
>NA|NA|TRBJ2-3|TRBV28
TGTGCCAGCCGGGCAGGGGGCACAGATACGCAGTATTTT
CASRAGGTDTQYF
>TRBD1|NA|TRBJ1-4|TRBV6-5
TGTGCCAGCAGACAGGGGGCAGGAAAACTGTTTTTT
CASRQGAGKLFF
>TRBD1|NA|TRBJ1-3|TRBV4-1
TGCGCCAGCAGCCGACAGGGGCCAAACACCATATATTTT
CASSRQGPNTIYF
>NA|NA|TRBJ2-3|TRBV29-1
TGCAGCGTCCGGACAGATGGCGGAGATACGCAGTATTTT
CSVRTDGGDTQYF
>TRBD2|NA|TRBJ2-3|TRBV5-6
TGTGCCAGCAGCTTGGCGCTAGCGGGAGGGATAGATACGCAGTATTTT
CASSLALAGGIDTQYF